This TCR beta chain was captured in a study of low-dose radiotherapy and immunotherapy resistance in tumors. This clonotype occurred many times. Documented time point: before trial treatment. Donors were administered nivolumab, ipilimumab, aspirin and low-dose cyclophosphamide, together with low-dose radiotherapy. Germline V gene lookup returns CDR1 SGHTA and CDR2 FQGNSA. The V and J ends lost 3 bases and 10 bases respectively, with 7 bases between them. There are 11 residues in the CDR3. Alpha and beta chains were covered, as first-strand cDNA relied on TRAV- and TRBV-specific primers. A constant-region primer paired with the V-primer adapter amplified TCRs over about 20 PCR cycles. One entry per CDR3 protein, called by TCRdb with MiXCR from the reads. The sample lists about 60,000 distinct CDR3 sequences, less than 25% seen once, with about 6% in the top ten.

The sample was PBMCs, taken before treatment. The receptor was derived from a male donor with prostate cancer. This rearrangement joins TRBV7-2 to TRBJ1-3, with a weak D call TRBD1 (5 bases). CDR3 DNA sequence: TGTGCCAGCAGCTTCCAGGGTACCATATATTTT. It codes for CASSFQGTIYF.